Given below is one T cell receptor (beta chain) in context. What it binds is not known. CDR1 MNHEY and CDR2 SMNVEV come from the germline V gene (reference sequence). Trimming removed 0 bases from V and 4 bases from J; junction bases left unmatched: 2. The CDR3 is 14 amino acids. PCRs each included synthetic TCR analog templates spiked in. Data came from immunoSEQ multiplex PCR; TCRdb stores just in-frame clones and leaves some out. This repertoire shows more than 40,000 clones, 83% found once; its top ten account for over 13%. The record originates from a study of PD-L1 blockade in urothelial cancer. Study as a whole: The authors examined blood 3 weeks (second dose) and 6 weeks after treatment start.

Study-level results: Stronger expansion of tumor-associated clones in blood at 3 weeks distinguished durable-benefit patients.

Regarding time point: peripheral blood 6 weeks after treatment start. V gene TRBV27 combines with J gene TRBJ1-1; 7 bases map to TRBD1. The source is a man aged 55 to 70 with urothelial cancer. The sample here was PBMCs, taken around atezolizumab (anti-PD-L1) treatment. The CDR3 DNA reads TGTGCCAGCAGTTTATCGAGACAGGGCACTGAAGCTTTCTTT. Residues: CASSLSRQGTEAFF.